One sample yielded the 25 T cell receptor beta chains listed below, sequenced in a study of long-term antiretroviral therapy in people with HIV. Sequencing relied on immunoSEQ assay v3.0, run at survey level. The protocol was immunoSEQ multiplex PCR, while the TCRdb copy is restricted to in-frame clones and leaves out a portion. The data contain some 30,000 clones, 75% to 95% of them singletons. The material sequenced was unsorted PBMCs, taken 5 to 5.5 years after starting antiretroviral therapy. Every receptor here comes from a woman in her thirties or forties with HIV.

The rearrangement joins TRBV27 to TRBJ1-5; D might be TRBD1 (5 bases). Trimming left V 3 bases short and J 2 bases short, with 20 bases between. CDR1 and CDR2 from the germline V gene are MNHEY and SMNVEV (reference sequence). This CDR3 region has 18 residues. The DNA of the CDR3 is TGTGCCAGCAGTTTTCTAGGTCGGGGGATGTCGGGCAATCAGCCCCAGCATTTT. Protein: CASSFLGRGMSGNQPQHF.

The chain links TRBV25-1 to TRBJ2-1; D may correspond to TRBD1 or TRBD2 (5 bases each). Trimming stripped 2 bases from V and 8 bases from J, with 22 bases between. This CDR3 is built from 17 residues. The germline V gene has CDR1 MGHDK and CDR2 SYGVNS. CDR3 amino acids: CASSETFASHLGDEQFF. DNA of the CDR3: TGTGCCAGCAGTGAAACATTTGCTAGCCATCTAGGGGATGAGCAGTTCTTC.

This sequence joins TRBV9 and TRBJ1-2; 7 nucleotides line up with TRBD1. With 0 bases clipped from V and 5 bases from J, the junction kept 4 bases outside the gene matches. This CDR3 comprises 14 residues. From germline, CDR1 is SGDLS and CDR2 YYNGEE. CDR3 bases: TGTGCCAGCAGCGTAGGGACAGGACAGTATGGCTACACCTTC. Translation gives CASSVGTGQYGYTF.

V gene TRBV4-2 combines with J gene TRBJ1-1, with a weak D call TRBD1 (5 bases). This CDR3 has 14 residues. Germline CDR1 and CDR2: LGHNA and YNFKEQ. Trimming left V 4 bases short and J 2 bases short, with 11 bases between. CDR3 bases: TGTGCCAGCAGCCTTCAGAGGGGCAACACTGAAGCTTTCTTT. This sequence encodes CASSLQRGNTEAFF.

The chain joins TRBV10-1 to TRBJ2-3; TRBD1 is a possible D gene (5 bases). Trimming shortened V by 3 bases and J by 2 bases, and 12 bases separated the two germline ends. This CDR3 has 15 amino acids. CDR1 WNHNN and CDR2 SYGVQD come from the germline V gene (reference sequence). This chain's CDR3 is CASSDGAGPTDTQYF. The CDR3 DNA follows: TGCGCCAGCAGTGATGGGGCAGGGCCCACAGATACGCAGTATTTT.

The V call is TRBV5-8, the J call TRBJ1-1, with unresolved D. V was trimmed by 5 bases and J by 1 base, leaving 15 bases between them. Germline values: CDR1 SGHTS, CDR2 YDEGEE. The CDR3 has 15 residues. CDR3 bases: TGTGCCAGCAGGAGAGACGGCGGCCAGAACACTGAAGCTTTCTTT. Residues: CASRRDGGQNTEAFF.

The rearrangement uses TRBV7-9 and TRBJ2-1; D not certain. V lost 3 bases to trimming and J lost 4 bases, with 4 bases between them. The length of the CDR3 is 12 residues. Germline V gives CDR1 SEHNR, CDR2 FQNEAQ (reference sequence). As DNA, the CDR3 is TGTGCCAGCAGCTTCCGTTACAATGAGCAGTTCTTC. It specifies CASSFRYNEQFF.

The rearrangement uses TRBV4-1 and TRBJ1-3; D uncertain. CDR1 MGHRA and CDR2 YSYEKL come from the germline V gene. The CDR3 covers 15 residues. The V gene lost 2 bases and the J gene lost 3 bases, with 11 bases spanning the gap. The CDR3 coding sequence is TGCGCCAGCAGCCAAAAGAACAGCATTGGAAACACCATATATTTT. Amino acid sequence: CASSQKNSIGNTIYF.

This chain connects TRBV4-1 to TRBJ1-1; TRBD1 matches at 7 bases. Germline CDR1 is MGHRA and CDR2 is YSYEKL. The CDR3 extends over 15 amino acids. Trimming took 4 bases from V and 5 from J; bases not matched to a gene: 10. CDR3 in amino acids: CASSPAFRGGTEAFF. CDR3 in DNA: TGCGCCAGCAGCCCGGCGTTCAGGGGGGGTACTGAAGCTTTCTTT.

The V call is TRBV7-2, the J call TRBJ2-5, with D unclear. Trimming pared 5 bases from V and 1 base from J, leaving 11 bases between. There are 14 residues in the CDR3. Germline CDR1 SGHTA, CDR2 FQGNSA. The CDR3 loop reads CASSPGGRQETQYF. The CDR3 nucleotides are TGTGCCAGCAGCCCAGGTGGGCGCCAAGAGACCCAGTACTTC.

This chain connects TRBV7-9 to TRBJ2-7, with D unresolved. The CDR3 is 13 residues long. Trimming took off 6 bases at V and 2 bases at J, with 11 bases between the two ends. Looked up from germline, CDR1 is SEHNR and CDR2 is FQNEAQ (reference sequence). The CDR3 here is CASSRTVTYEQYF. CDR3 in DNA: TGTGCCAGCAGTCGTACTGTAACCTACGAGCAGTACTTC.

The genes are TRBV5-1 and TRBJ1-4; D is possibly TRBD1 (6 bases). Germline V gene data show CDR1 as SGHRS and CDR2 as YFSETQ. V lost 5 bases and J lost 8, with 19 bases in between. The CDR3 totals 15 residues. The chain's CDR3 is CASSSGQSLGEKLFF. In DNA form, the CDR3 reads TGCGCCAGCAGTTCTGGACAGTCCTTGGGGGAAAAACTGTTTTTT.

CDR3 amino acids: CASGLDRTRTRYEQYF. For the CDR3, the DNA is TGTGCTAGTGGTTTGGACAGGACGAGGACCCGCTACGAGCAGTACTTC. The chain employs TRBV12-5 and TRBJ2-7; TRBD1 is a possible D gene (5 bases). The germline V gene has CDR1 LGHNT and CDR2 FRNRAP. The CDR3 has 16 residues. V lost 1 base, J lost 3 bases, and 16 bases lay in between.

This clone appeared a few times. CDR3 sequence reads: CASSPPGGIDTDTQYF. CDR3 nucleotides: TGTGCCAGCAGCCCTCCGGGGGGTATCGACACAGATACGCAGTATTTT. The chain carries TRBV7-9 and TRBJ2-3; 7 bases line up with TRBD2. J lost 2 bases, V lost 5 bases, and 10 bases had no gene match. This CDR3 is built from 16 residues. Germline loops: CDR1 SEHNR, CDR2 FQNEAQ (reference sequence).

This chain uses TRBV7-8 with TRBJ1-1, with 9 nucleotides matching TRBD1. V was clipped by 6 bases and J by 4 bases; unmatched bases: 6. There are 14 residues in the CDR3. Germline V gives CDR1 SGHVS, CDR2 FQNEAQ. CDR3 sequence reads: CASRYRQGGTEAFF. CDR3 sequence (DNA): TGTGCCAGCAGGTATAGACAGGGGGGCACTGAAGCTTTCTTT.

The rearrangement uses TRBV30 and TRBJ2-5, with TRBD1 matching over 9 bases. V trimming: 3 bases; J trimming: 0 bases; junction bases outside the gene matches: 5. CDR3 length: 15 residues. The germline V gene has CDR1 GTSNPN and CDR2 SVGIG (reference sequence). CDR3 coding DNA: TGTGCCTGGAGGTCCTGGACAGGGGACCAAGAGACCCAGTACTTC. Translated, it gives CAWRSWTGDQETQYF.

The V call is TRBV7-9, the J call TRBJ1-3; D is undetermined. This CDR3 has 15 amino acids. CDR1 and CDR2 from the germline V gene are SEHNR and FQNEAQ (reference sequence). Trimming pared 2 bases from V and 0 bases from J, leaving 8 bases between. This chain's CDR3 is CASSLLWNSGNTIYF. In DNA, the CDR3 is TGTGCCAGCAGCTTACTCTGGAACTCTGGAAACACCATATATTTT.

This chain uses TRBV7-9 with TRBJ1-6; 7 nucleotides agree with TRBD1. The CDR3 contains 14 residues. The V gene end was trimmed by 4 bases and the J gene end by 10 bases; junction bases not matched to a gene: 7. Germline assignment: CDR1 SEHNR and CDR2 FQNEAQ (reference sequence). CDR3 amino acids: CASSSEGASSPLHF. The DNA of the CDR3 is TGTGCCAGCAGCTCGGAGGGGGCATCATCACCCCTCCACTTT.

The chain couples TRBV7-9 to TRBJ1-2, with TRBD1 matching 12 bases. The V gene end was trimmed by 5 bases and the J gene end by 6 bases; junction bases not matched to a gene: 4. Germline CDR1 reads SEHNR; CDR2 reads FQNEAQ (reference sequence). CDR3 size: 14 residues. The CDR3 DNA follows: TGTGCCAGCAGCCATGGGACAGGGGGCAATGGCTACACCTTC. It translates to CASSHGTGGNGYTF.

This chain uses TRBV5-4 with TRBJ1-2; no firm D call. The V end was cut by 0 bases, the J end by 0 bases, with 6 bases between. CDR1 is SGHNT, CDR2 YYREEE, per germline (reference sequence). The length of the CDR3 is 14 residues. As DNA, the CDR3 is TGTGCCAGCAGCTTGGATCCAGCTAACTATGGCTACACCTTC. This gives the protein CASSLDPANYGYTF.

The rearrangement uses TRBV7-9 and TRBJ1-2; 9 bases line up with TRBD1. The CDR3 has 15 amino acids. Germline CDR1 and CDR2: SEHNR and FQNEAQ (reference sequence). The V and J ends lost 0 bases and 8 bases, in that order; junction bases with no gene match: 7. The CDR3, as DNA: TGTGCCAGCAGCTTAGCCACCGGGACAGGGAAAGGCTACACCTTC. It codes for CASSLATGTGKGYTF. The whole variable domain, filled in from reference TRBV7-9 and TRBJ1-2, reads DTGVSQNPRHKITKRGQNVTFRCDPISEHNRLYWYRQTLGQGPEFLTYFQNEAQLEKSRLLSDRFSAERPKGSFSTLEIQRTEQGDSAMYLCASSLATGTGKGYTFGSGTRLTVV.

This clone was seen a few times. The CDR3 nucleotides are TGTGCCAGCAGCTTGGGGGGCGGGGGATTCTACGAGCAGTACTTC. This translates into CASSLGGGGFYEQYF. The chain combines TRBV5-5 with TRBJ2-7; 7 bases are shared with TRBD2. Germline lookup yields CDR1 SGHKS and CDR2 YYEKEE (reference sequence). V lost 0 bases and J lost 3; bases outside the gene matches: 6. CDR3 size: 15 residues.

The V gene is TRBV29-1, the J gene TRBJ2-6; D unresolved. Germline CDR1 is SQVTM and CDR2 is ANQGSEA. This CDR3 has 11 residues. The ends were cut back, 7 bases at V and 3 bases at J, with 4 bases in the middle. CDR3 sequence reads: CSAFGANVLTF. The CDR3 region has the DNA TGCAGCGCGTTTGGGGCCAACGTCCTGACTTTC.

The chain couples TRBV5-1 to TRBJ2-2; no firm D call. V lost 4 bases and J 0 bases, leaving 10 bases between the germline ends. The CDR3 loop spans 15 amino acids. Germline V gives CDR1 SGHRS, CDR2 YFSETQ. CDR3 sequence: CASSLRITNTGELFF. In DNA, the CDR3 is TGCGCCAGCAGCCTACGAATAACGAACACCGGGGAGCTGTTTTTT.

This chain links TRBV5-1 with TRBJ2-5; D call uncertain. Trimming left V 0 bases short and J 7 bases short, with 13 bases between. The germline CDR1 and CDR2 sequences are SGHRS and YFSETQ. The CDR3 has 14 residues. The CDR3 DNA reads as TGCGCCAGCAGCTTGGGGACCAGTTTCGGGACCCAGTACTTC. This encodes CASSLGTSFGTQYF.